This T cell receptor (beta chain) was recorded in a study of blood T cell repertoires in COVID-19. Produced via immunoSEQ multiplex PCR; TCRdb's table is partial and in-frame only. Of around 70,000 clones in the sample, 80% to 90% were seen once. Trimming removed 1 base from V and 5 bases from J, with 14 bases in between. Germline-derived CDR1 and CDR2 are KGHSH and LQKENI. The CDR3 totals 15 residues. The clonotype comes from a man aged 70 or older with acute or convalescent COVID-19. The sample was peripheral blood. The rearrangement joins TRBV18 to TRBJ1-1; TRBD1 might be the D (5 bases). The CDR3 DNA reads TGTGCCAGCTCACCACTCCAGGGTCAGGATACTGAAGCTTTCTTT. Its protein is CASSPLQGQDTEAFF.